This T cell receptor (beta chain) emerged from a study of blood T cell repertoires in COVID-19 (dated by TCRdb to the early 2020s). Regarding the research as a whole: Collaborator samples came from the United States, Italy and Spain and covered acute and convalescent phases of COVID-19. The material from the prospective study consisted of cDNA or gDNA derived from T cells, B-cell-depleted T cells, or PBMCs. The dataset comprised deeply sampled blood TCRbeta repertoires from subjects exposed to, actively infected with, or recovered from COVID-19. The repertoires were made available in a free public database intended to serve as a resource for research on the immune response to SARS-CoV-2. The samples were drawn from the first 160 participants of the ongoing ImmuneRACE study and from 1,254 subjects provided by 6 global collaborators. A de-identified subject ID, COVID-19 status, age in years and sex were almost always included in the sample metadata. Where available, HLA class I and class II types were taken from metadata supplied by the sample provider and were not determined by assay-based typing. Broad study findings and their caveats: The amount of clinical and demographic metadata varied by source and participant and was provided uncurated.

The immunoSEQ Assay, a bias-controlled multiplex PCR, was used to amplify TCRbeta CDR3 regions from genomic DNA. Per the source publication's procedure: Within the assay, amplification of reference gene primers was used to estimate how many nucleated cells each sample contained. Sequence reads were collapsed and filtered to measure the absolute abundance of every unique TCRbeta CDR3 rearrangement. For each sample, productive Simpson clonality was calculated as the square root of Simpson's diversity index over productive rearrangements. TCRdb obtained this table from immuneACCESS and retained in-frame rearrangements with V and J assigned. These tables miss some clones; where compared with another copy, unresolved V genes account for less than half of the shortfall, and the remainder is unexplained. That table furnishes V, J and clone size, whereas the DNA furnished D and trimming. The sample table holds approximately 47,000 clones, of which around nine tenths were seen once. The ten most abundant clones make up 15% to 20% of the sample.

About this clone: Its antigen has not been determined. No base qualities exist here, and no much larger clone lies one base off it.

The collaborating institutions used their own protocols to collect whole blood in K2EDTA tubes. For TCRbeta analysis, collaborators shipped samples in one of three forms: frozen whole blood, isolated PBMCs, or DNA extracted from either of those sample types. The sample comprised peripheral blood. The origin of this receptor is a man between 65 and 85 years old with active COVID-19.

In nucleotides, the sequence is TGTGCCAGCAGCGTTGACTCAGGGGGCTTTGGCTACACCTTC. This codes for CASSVDSGGFGYTF. Rearrangement joined TRBV7-2 to TRBJ1-2, and TRBD1 matches 8 of the central bases. Taken from the germline V gene, the CDR1 and CDR2 loops are SGHTA and FQGNSA. Relative to germline, V is missing 5 bases and J is missing 7 bases, with 9 bases of the junction outside any gene match. The CDR3 holds 14 amino acids from the cysteine to the phenylalanine. Only the CDR3 DNA stays, 42 bases, in frame from base 1. Full variable domain (CDR3 extended with the reference TRBV7-2 and TRBJ1-2 proteins): GAGVSQSPSNKVTEKGKDVELRCDPISGHTALYWYRQSLGQGLEFLIYFQGNSAPDKSGLPSDRFSAERTGGSVSTLTIQRTQQEDSAVYLCASSVDSGGFGYTFGSGTRLTVV.